The 9 T cell receptor beta chains reported below all come from one sample, sequenced in a study of beta chain features in type 1 diabetes. Study-level results: Significant though moderate, a shortening of TCRB CDR3s appeared in all four CD4+ subsets of Type 1 diabetes patients.

No antigen has been assigned to these receptors. Reverse transcription of all isolated RNA meant that expressed TCRB transcripts were sequenced. Here immunoSEQ multiplex PCR was the method, and the copy in TCRdb shows in-frame clones only, minus some. The sample includes around 280,000 clones, 14% to 15% of them seen just once. The specimen was naive CD4+ T cells from blood. The receptors here all came from a man younger than 35 with type 1 diabetes.

The chain joins TRBV15 to TRBJ2-2; a weak D match, TRBD2 (6 bases). V dropped 6 bases and J dropped 1 base, with 15 bases sitting between them. The CDR3 extends over 16 amino acids. CDR1 LNHNV and CDR2 YYDKDF come from the germline V gene (reference sequence). CDR3 sequence: CATSKPGLQNTGELFF. CDR3 coding DNA: TGTGCCACCAGTAAGCCGGGACTGCAGAACACCGGGGAGCTGTTTTTT.

This chain uses TRBV5-1 with TRBJ2-2; D remains unclear. V dropped 0 bases and J dropped 4 bases, with 10 bases sitting between them. In germline, CDR1 is SGHRS, CDR2 YFSETQ. The CDR3 is 15 amino acids. Here the CDR3 reads CASSLVESGTGELFF. CDR3 sequence (DNA): TGCGCCAGCAGCTTGGTGGAATCGGGCACCGGGGAGCTGTTTTTT.

This clone was counted a few times. The CDR3 nucleotides read TGTGCCAGCAGCTTGTGGGACAGAATCTACGAGCAGTACTTC. Amino acids: CASSLWDRIYEQYF. This chain uses TRBV5-5 with TRBJ2-7, with 7 bases matching TRBD1. Germline lookup yields CDR1 SGHKS and CDR2 YYEKEE (reference sequence). The CDR3 runs to 14 residues. After removal of 1 base from V and 3 bases from J, the junction contained 4 bases not matched to a gene. The full variable domain, rest sourced from reference TRBV5-5 and TRBJ2-7, is DAGVTQSPTHLIKTRGQQVTLRCSPISGHKSVSWYQQVLGQGPQFIFQYYEKEERGRGNFPDRFSARQFPNYSSELNVNALLLGDSALYLCASSLWDRIYEQYFGPGTRLTVT.

The sample holds a few counts of this clone. This rearrangement joins TRBV29-1 to TRBJ1-3; 7 nucleotides match TRBD1. The germline CDR1 and CDR2 sequences are SQVTM and ANQGSEA. V dropped 4 bases and J dropped 1; count of bases not matched to a gene: 4. This CDR3 has 14 amino acids. CDR3 region: CSVGDRLSGNTIYF. The CDR3 coding sequence is TGCAGCGTTGGGGACAGATTATCTGGAAACACCATATATTTT.

V gene TRBV15 combines with J gene TRBJ2-5, with TRBD2 matching over 8 bases. The junction had 3 bases not matched to a gene; V was cut back by 2 bases and J by 4 bases. Germline V gene sequence: CDR1 LNHNV, CDR2 YYDKDF (reference sequence). The CDR3 covers 14 residues. The CDR3 nucleotides read TGTGCCACCAGCAGATCGCTAGCGGGAGAGACCCAGTACTTC. Residues: CATSRSLAGETQYF. The full variable domain, with the rest looked up from reference TRBV15 and TRBJ2-5, is DAMVIQNPRYQVTQFGKPVTLSCSQTLNHNVMYWYQQKSSQAPKLLFHYYDKDFNNEADTPDNFQSRRPNTSFCFLDIRSPGLGDTAMYLCATSRSLAGETQYFGPGTRLLVL.

This clone has a handful of counts. The chain uses TRBV25-1 and TRBJ2-3; 10 nucleotides align to TRBD2. The CDR3 spans 15 residues. The V segment lost 6 bases and the J segment 3 bases; nucleotides outside the gene matches: 6. CDR1 MGHDK and CDR2 SYGVNS come from the germline V gene. DNA of the CDR3: TGTGCCAGCAGGGGAGGACTAGCGGTTACAGATACGCAGTATTTT. It codes for CASRGGLAVTDTQYF.

DNA of the CDR3: TGCGCCAGCAGCCAAGGGAGCCGAGAGACCCAGTACTTC. Protein product: CASSQGSRETQYF. The chain links TRBV4-1 to TRBJ2-5, with D unclear. Per germline, CDR1 MGHRA and CDR2 YSYEKL. This CDR3 is 13 amino acids long. V lost 1 base, J lost 4 bases, and 7 bases lay in between.

The J gene is TRBJ2-7, the V gene TRBV10-2, with 7 bases that match TRBD1. Per germline, CDR1 WSHSY and CDR2 SAAADI. Trimming removed 7 bases from V and 4 bases from J; junction bases left unmatched: 7. The CDR3 spans 13 residues. This CDR3 reads CASTPGQIYEQYF. Here the CDR3 DNA reads TGCGCCAGCACCCCGGGACAGATATACGAGCAGTACTTC.

This clone was counted only a few times. The J gene is TRBJ2-1, the V gene TRBV5-1, with D tentatively TRBD2 (6 bases). V was pared by 4 bases and J by 10 bases, with 12 bases between. The germline CDR1 and CDR2 sequences are SGHRS and YFSETQ. This CDR3 comprises 12 residues. CDR3 nucleotides: TGCGCCAGCAGCCTTACTAGCACCGAGCAGTTCTTC. Translated, it gives CASSLTSTEQFF.